Listed below are T cell receptor beta chains from one sample, sequenced in a study of early T cells in non-severe SARS-CoV-2 infection. TCRdb reprocessed the 5' RACE reads with MiXCR, giving one entry per CDR3 protein. The data show 80,000 or so distinct CDR3 sequences, 10% to 12% seen once. Here the sequenced sample was whole blood, taken at baseline. The receptors were sampled from an adult who was a healthcare worker with PCR-confirmed SARS-CoV-2 infection or an uninfected control (not recorded which). Both conserved end residues are part of each CDR3. A D gene is named only where the DNA matches it firmly. Size is stated for part of the rows, as once, few or many counts, or as a class when the clone is expanded.

v_call: TRBV6-5; clone_size: few; d_call: TRBD1; cdr3_length: 14; j_call: TRBJ1-2; cdr3_aa: CASSYRDRGFGYTF; cdr3_nt: TGTGCCAGCAGTTACCGGGACAGGGGATTTGGCTACACCTTC
v_call: TRBV29-1; clone_size: .; d_call: .; cdr3_length: 10; j_call: TRBJ1-1; cdr3_aa: CSVPGVEAFF; cdr3_nt: TGCAGCGTTCCCGGGGTTGAAGCTTTCTTT
v_call: TRBV27; clone_size: .; d_call: TRBD2; cdr3_length: 15; j_call: TRBJ2-3; cdr3_aa: CTSRRGTSGLDTQYF; cdr3_nt: TGTACCAGCAGACGGGGGACTAGCGGGCTCGATACGCAGTATTTT
v_call: TRBV27; clone_size: few; d_call: .; cdr3_length: 15; j_call: TRBJ1-6; cdr3_aa: CASSTPGGNNSPLHF; cdr3_nt: TGTGCCAGCAGTACACCTGGGGGCAATAATTCACCCCTCCACTTT
v_call: TRBV5-4; clone_size: many; d_call: .; cdr3_length: 14; j_call: TRBJ1-6; cdr3_aa: CASSLENGNSPLHF; cdr3_nt: TGTGCCAGCAGCTTGGAGAACGGAAATTCACCCCTCCACTTT
v_call: TRBV20-1; clone_size: few; d_call: TRBD2; cdr3_length: 12; j_call: TRBJ2-7; cdr3_aa: CSYVGRGYEQYF; cdr3_nt: TGCAGTTACGTAGGGAGGGGTTACGAGCAGTACTTC
v_call: TRBV4-1; clone_size: .; d_call: .; cdr3_length: 16; j_call: TRBJ2-7; cdr3_aa: CASSQVDLGFSREQYF; cdr3_nt: TGCGCCAGCAGCCAAGTGGACTTGGGTTTCTCGCGCGAGCAGTACTTC
v_call: TRBV28; clone_size: many; d_call: TRBD1; cdr3_length: 14; j_call: TRBJ1-1; cdr3_aa: CASSLGTGVSEAFF; cdr3_nt: TGTGCCAGCAGTTTAGGGACAGGGGTCTCTGAAGCTTTCTTT
v_call: TRBV3-1; clone_size: .; d_call: .; cdr3_length: 15; j_call: TRBJ2-5; cdr3_aa: CASSQDARGPKTQYF; cdr3_nt: TGTGCCAGCAGCCAAGACGCGCGGGGGCCGAAGACCCAGTACTTC
v_call: TRBV27; clone_size: many; d_call: .; cdr3_length: 12; j_call: TRBJ1-1; cdr3_aa: CASSFLGTEAFF; cdr3_nt: TGTGCCAGCAGTTTTTTAGGGACTGAAGCTTTCTTT
v_call: TRBV7-8; clone_size: few; d_call: .; cdr3_length: 10; j_call: TRBJ2-1; cdr3_aa: CASAYNEQFF; cdr3_nt: TGTGCCTCGGCCTACAATGAGCAGTTCTTC
v_call: TRBV4-2; clone_size: many; d_call: .; cdr3_length: 15; j_call: TRBJ2-5; cdr3_aa: CASSPQQDGQETQYF; cdr3_nt: TGTGCCAGCAGCCCCCAACAAGACGGCCAAGAGACCCAGTACTTC
v_call: TRBV28; clone_size: few; d_call: .; cdr3_length: 11; j_call: TRBJ2-7; cdr3_aa: CASTGVFEQYF; cdr3_nt: TGTGCCAGCACAGGGGTTTTCGAGCAGTACTTC
v_call: TRBV5-6; clone_size: many; d_call: .; cdr3_length: 12; j_call: TRBJ2-4; cdr3_aa: CASSFASHIQYF; cdr3_nt: TGTGCCAGCAGCTTCGCAAGCCACATTCAGTACTTC
v_call: TRBV29-1; clone_size: few; d_call: .; cdr3_length: 10; j_call: TRBJ1-2; cdr3_aa: CSAGNDGYTF; cdr3_nt: TGCAGCGCGGGGAATGATGGCTACACCTTC
v_call: TRBV29-1; clone_size: many; d_call: TRBD2; cdr3_length: 14; j_call: TRBJ2-5; cdr3_aa: CSVASGGVQETQYF; cdr3_nt: TGCAGCGTCGCTAGCGGGGGGGTGCAAGAGACCCAGTACTTC
v_call: TRBV20-1; clone_size: .; d_call: .; cdr3_length: 13; j_call: TRBJ1-6; cdr3_aa: CSAREQNNSPLHF; cdr3_nt: TGCAGTGCTAGAGAACAGAATAATTCACCCCTCCACTTT